This T cell receptor (beta chain) is from a study of blood T cells in healthy people across ages. Regarding the study as a whole: The study found more naive CD4+ cells and higher diversity in long-lived than aged donors.

With a J-beta primer mix and a sample-barcoded 5' primer, a second PCR ran 7 to 11 cycles. Each cDNA was tagged by a template-switch adaptor containing 12 random nucleotides. TCRdb called the 5' RACE reads again in MiXCR, with one record for every CDR3 protein. The top ten clones hold around 30% of a sample with around 650,000 distinct CDR3 sequences, about 43% of them seen once. In regard to this clonotype: No antigen is known for it.

Germline CDR1 and CDR2: DFQATT and SNEGSKA (reference sequence). There are 11 residues in the CDR3. The V end lost 2 bases, the J end lost 3 bases, and 5 bases lay between the germline ends. This chain uses TRBV20-1 with TRBJ2-7; D not certain. Sequenced material: blood. The TCR sequence derives from a man older than 75 in good health. CDR3 sequence reads: CSARKDYEQYF. CDR3 nucleotides: TGCAGTGCTAGAAAAGACTACGAGCAGTACTTC.